This T cell receptor (beta chain) was recovered during a study of cytotoxic CD8 clonotypes in ibrutinib-treated CLL. Study-wide context: The average sample held roughly 250,000 productive templates and 94,082 productive rearrangements.

General observations from the study: Baseline-level clonality went beyond age-matched healthy donors and moved in step with circulating CD8+ T-cell counts. Progressing patients had sampling times that differed from those of sustained-remission patients.

The CDR3 is 14 residues long. Germline V CDR1 and CDR2: SEHNR, FQNEAQ (reference sequence). The trim removed 6 bases at V and 4 bases at J, leaving 8 bases unmatched. Using immunoSEQ multiplex PCR, the repertoire was profiled, and TCRdb retains in-frame clones only, with some absent. The table includes 150,000 or so clones, about 84% detected once. To note about this clone: Its antigen is as yet unknown.

The sequence came from a human donor with chronic lymphocytic leukemia. The rearrangement joins TRBV7-9 to TRBJ1-1; 7 nucleotides match TRBD1. The source was PBMCs, collected after 24 months of ibrutinib treatment. The chain's CDR3 is CASRPTGASTEAFF. Written as DNA, the CDR3 is TGTGCCAGCAGACCTACAGGGGCGAGCACTGAAGCTTTCTTT.